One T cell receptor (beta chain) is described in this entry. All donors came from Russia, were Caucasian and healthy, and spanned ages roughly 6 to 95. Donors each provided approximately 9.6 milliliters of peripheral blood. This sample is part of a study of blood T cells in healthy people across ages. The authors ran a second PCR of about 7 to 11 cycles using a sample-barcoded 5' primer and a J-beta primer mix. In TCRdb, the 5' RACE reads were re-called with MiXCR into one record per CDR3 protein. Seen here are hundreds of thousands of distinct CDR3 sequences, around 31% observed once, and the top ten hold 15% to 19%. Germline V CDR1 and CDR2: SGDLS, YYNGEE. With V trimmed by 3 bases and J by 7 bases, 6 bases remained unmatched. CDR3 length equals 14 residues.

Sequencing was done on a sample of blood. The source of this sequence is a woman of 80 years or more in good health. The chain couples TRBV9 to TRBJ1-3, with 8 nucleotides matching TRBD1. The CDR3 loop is CASSGRQGRNTIYF. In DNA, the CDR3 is TGTGCCAGCAGCGGCAGACAGGGGAGGAACACCATATATTTT. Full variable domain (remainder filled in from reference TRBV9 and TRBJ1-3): DSGVTQTPKHLITATGQRVTLRCSPRSGDLSVYWYQQSLDQGLQFLIQYYNGEERAKGNILERFSAQQFPDLHSELNLSSLELGDSALYFCASSGRQGRNTIYFGEGSWLTVV.